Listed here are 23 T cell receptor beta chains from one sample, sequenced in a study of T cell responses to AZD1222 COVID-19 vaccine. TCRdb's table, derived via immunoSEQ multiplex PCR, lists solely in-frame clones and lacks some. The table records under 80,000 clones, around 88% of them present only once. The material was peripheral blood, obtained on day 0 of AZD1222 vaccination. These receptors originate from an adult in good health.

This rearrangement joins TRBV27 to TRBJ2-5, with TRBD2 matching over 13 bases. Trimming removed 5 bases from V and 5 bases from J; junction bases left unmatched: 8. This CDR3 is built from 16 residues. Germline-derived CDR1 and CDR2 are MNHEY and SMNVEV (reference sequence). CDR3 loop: CASSPIGLAGVETQYF. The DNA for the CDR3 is TGTGCCAGCAGTCCGATCGGACTAGCGGGAGTTGAGACCCAGTACTTC.

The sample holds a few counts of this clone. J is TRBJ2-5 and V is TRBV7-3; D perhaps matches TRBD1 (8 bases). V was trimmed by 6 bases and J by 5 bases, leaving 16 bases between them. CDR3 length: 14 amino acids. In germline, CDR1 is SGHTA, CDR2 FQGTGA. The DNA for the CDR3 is TGTGCCAGCAGTATAACAGGGGGGGACGAGACCCAGTACTTC. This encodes CASSITGGDETQYF.

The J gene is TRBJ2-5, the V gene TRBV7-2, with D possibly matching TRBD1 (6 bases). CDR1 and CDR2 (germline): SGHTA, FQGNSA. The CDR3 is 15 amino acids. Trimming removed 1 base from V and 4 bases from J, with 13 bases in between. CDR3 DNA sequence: TGTGCCAGCAGCTTAGACTGGGGGCTAATAGAGACCCAGTACTTC. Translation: CASSLDWGLIETQYF.

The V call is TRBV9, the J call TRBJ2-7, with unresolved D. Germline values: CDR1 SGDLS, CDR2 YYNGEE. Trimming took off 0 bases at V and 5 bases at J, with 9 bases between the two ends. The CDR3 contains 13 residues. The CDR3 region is CASSVESVDEQYF. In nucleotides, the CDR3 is TGTGCCAGCAGCGTAGAGAGTGTCGACGAGCAGTACTTC.

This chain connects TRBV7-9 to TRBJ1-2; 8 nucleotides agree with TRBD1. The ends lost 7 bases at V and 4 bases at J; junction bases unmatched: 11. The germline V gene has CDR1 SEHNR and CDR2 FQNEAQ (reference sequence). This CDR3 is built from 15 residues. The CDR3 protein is CASILLQGVGYGYTF. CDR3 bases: TGTGCCAGCATCCTCCTACAGGGGGTTGGCTATGGCTACACCTTC. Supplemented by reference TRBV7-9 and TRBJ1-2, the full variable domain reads DTGVSQNPRHKITKRGQNVTFRCDPISEHNRLYWYRQTLGQGPEFLTYFQNEAQLEKSRLLSDRFSAERPKGSFSTLEIQRTEQGDSAMYLCASILLQGVGYGYTFGSGTRLTVV.

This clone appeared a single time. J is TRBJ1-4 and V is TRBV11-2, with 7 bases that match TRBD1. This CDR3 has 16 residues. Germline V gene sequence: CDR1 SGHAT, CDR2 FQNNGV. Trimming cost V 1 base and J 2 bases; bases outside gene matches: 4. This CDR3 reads CASSLARGLTNEKLFF. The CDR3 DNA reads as TGTGCCAGCAGCTTAGCTAGGGGGCTGACTAATGAAAAACTGTTTTTT.

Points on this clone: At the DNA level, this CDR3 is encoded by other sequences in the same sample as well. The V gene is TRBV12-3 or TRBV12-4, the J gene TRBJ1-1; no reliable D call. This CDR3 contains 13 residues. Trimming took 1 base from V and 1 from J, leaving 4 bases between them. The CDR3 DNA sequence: TGTGCCAGCAGTTTAGGGCCGAACACTGAAGCTTTCTTT. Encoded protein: CASSLGPNTEAFF.

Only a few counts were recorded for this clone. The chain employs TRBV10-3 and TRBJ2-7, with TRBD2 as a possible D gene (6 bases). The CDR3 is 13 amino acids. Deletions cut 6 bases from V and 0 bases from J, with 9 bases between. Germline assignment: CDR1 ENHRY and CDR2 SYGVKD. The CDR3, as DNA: TGTGCCATCAGGGCGGGACTCTCCTACGAGCAGTACTTC. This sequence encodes CAIRAGLSYEQYF.

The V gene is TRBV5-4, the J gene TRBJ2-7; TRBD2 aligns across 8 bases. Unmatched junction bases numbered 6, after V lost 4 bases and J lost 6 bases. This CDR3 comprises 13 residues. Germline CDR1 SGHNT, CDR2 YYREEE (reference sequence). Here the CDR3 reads CASSSGGRVEQYF. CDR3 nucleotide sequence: TGTGCCAGCAGCAGCGGGGGTAGGGTCGAGCAGTACTTC. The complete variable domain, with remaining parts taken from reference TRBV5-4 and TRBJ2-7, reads ETGVTQSPTHLIKTRGQQVTLRCSSQSGHNTVSWYQQALGQGPQFIFQYYREEENGRGNFPPRFSGLQFPNYSSELNVNALELDDSALYLCASSSGGRVEQYFGPGTRLTVT.

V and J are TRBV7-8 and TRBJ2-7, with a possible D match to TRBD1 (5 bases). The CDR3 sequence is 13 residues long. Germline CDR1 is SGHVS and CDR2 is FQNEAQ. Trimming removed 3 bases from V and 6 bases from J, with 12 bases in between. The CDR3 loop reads CASSLPRVSEQYF. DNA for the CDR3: TGTGCCAGCAGCTTGCCCAGGGTAAGCGAGCAGTACTTC.

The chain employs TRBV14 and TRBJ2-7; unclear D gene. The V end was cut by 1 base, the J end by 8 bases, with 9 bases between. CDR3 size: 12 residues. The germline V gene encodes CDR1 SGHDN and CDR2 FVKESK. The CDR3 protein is CASSQGPIKQYF. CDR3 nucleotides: TGTGCCAGCAGCCAAGGCCCTATCAAGCAGTACTTC.

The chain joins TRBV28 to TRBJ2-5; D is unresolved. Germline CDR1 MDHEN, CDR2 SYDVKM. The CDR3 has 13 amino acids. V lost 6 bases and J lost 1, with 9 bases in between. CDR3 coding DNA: TGTGCCAGCAGGGCGACCACCCAAGAGACCCAGTACTTC. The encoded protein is CASRATTQETQYF.

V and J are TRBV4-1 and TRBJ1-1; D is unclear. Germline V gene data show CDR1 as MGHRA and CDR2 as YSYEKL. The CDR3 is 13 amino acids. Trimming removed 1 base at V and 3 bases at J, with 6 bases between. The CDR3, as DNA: TGCGCCAGCAGCCAAGTAAGGGACACTGAAGCTTTCTTT. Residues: CASSQVRDTEAFF.

The CDR3: CASSLWGTTGELFF. The CDR3 nucleotides read TGTGCCAGCAGTCTGTGGGGGACCACCGGGGAGCTGTTTTTT. The chain links TRBV6-5 to TRBJ2-2; D is tentatively TRBD1 or TRBD2 (5 bases each). CDR1 and CDR2 (germline): MNHEY, SVGAGI. The CDR3 spans 14 residues. Trimming removed 5 bases from V and 4 bases from J, with 11 bases in between.

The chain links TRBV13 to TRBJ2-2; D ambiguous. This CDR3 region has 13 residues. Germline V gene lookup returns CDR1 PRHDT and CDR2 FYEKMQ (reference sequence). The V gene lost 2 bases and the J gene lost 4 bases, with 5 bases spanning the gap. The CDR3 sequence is CASSLFGTGELFF. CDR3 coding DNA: TGTGCCAGCAGCTTATTTGGCACCGGGGAGCTGTTTTTT.

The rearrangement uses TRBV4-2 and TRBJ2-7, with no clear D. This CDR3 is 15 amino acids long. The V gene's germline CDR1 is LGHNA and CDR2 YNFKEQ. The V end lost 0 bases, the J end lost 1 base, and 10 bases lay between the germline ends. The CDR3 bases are TGTGCCAGCAGCCAAGATTCGGTCGGATCCTACGAGCAGTACTTC. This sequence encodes CASSQDSVGSYEQYF.

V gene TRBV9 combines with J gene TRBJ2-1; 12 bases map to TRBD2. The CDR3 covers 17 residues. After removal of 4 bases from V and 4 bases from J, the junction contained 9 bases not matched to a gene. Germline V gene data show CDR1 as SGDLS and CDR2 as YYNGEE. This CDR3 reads CASSPRPGLAGYNEQFF. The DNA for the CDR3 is TGTGCCAGCAGCCCCCGCCCGGGACTAGCGGGTTACAATGAGCAGTTCTTC. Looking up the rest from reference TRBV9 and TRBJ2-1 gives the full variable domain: DSGVTQTPKHLITATGQRVTLRCSPRSGDLSVYWYQQSLDQGLQFLIQYYNGEERAKGNILERFSAQQFPDLHSELNLSSLELGDSALYFCASSPRPGLAGYNEQFFGPGTRLTVL.

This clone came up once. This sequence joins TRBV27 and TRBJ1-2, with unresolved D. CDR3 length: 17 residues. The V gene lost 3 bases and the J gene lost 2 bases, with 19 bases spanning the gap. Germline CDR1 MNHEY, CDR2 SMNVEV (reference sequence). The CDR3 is CASSFSVGWSQNYGYTF. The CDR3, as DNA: TGTGCCAGCAGTTTTTCCGTAGGCTGGTCTCAGAACTATGGCTACACCTTC.

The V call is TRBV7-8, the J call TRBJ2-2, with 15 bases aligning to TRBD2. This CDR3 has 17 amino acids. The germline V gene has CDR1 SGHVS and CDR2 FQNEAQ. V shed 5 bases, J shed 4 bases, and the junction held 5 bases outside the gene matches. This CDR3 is CASSPRTSGGGTGELFF. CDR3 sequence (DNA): TGTGCCAGCAGCCCAAGGACTAGCGGGGGGGGCACCGGGGAGCTGTTTTTT.

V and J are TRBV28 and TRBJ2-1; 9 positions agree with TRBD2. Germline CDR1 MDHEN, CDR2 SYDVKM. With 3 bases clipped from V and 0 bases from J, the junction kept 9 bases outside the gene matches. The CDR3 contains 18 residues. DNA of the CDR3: TGTGCCAGCAGTTTCGCTAGCGGGAACAGGTTCTCCTACAATGAGCAGTTCTTC. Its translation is CASSFASGNRFSYNEQFF.

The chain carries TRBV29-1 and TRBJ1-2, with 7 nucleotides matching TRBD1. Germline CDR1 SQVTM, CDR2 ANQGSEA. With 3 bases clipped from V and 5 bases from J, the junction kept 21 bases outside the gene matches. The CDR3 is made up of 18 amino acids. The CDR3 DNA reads TGCAGCGTTGATTTTGCCCACTCATCAGGGGGGCGGGGTTATGGCTACACCTTC. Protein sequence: CSVDFAHSSGGRGYGYTF.

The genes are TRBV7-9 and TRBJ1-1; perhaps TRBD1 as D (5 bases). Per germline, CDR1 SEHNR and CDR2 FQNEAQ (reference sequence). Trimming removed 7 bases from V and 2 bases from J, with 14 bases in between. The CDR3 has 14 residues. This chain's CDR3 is CASTSDGANTEAFF. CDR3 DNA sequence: TGTGCCAGCACCTCGGATGGGGCAAACACTGAAGCTTTCTTT.

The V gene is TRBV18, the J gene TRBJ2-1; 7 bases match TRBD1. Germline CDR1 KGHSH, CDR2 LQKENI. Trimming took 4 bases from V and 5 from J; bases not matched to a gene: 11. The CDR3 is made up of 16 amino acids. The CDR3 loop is CASSHRGGFVDNEQFF. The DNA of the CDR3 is TGTGCCAGCTCACACCGAGGGGGCTTCGTCGACAATGAGCAGTTCTTC.